One TCR beta chain is described in this entry. It lacks a known antigen. No qualities accompany the bases; no much larger clone lies one base away. The data were obtained in a study of T cell changes during pregnancy in multiple sclerosis (dated by TCRdb to the late 2010s). Regarding the study in general: In women with multiple sclerosis, the researchers looked at how the T cell repertoire shifted as pregnancy progressed.

The library was prepared using the immunoSEQ multiplex PCR assay. TCRdb mirrors the immuneACCESS table, restricted to in-frame sequences. Some clones are absent from its copies; in checked studies, under half trace to an unresolved V gene, and the reason for the others is unknown. The table for this sample lists approximately 50,000 clones; roughly 95% of them were counted only once. Roughly 0.33% of the sample is taken by the ten largest. Taken from the germline V gene (reference sequence), the CDR1 and CDR2 loops are LNHNV and YYDKDF. From the cysteine up to the phenylalanine, the CDR3 has a length of 15 residues. This entry keeps only the CDR3 DNA: 45 bases, framed from base 1. For this chain, trimming is 6 bases at the V end and 4 bases at the J end, and the number of junction bases without a gene match is 6.

The chain joins TRBV15 to TRBJ1-5; 10 middle bases align to TRBD1. Here the sequenced sample was CD4+ T cells from peripheral blood mononuclear cells, taken in the third trimester of pregnancy. The source of this sequence is a female donor with multiple sclerosis, enrolled in a pregnancy study. The CDR3 region has the sequence CATRRSGQGNQPQHF. The DNA sequence is given as TGTGCCACCAGACGGTCGGGACAGGGGAATCAGCCCCAGCATTTT.